This T cell receptor beta chain was identified in a study of shared clonotypes between healthy human individuals (dated by TCRdb to about 2020). As for the study more broadly: Three men and two women, aged 18 to 49 years, made up the cohort. To increase sequencing depth and limit assay-specific biases, TCR repertoire library preparation and sequencing were carried out by different laboratories using diverse techniques. For each donor, three plates each were used for CD4 naive and CD4 memory, two plates were used for CD8 naive, and one plate was used for CD8 memory. Per donor, leukapheresis produced somewhere between about 0.8 and 9.5 billion PBMCs. To estimate repertoire size and how much clonotype sharing occurs between individuals, the study deeply sequenced the blood TCR repertoires of five healthy adults.

Results the study describes overall, beyond this receptor: Pairwise subsampling indicated that sequencing depth was expected to affect the degree of clonotype sharing among donors. Rarefaction of sorted-subset datasets indicated incomplete sequencing despite the large sequencing depth. The genetic and exposure-history diversity represented was limited by the small number of donors. When a few donors were compared, the shared fraction of clonotypes was around 4.6% for naive CD4, about 4% for naive CD8, 2% to 2.5% for memory CD4, and less than 0.5% for memory CD8. Compared with non-shared clonotypes, clonotypes shared by all four sorted-subset donors had higher generation probabilities. Sampling was restricted to blood, and TCR repertoires in tissue are likely to differ from TCR repertoires in blood. Larger estimated clonotype richness was generally found for naive subsets than for memory subsets.

For the CD8 naive samples, CD45RO-negative cells were positively selected for CCR7, yielding a CD45RA+CCR7+ population from which TemRA cells were excluded. The donors were healthy, HIV-negative adults who had no recently reported acute infections or vaccinations. Only Caucasian adults living in Nashville, Tennessee, USA were represented among the donors. Blood was obtained by leukapheresis, after which PBMCs were separated by Ficoll-Histopaque density gradient centrifugation and cryopreserved in liquid nitrogen vapor phase. Purity and quantity of every magnetically sorted T cell population were checked by analytical flow cytometry. Each sorted fraction had its genomic DNA isolated and then quantified by UV absorbance on a Nanodrop 2000c. Including the terminal cysteine and phenylalanine, the CDR3 comprises 15 residues. The only DNA kept is the CDR3, 45 bases in frame from the first base. Deletion took 5 bases off V and 4 bases off J, with a span of 17 bases between the germline ends. CDR1 PRHDT and CDR2 FYEKMQ were looked up in the germline V gene (reference sequence).

Using the deep immunoSEQ assay, TCR CDR3 regions were amplified from genomic DNA by multiplex PCR. Extracted genomic DNA from each cell subset was spread evenly across all wells of several immunoSEQ 96-well plates, with each plate serving as a replicate. Each replicate PCR for sorted subsets received around 210 ng genomic DNA, equal to about 29,000 T cell genomes. Purified libraries were quantified with a Qubit 3.0 fluorometer, sized on a Bioanalyzer 2100, and re-quantified with the KAPA Library Quantification kit. Every immunoSEQ 96-well plate was sequenced on a dedicated single-read 150-cycle Illumina NextSeq 550 flow cell. The original pipeline was this. Because only junctional sequences without quality scores were contained in the immunoSEQ output, filtering matching that applied to full-length reads could not be performed. To assign V/J genes and CDR3, sequences were annotated against IMGT germline references using PyIR, a Python wrapper for IgBLAST v1.9. Reads were filtered out if the reads had weak V/J assignments (E-value above 1e-6), no CDR3, stop codons, out-of-frame junctions, or ambiguous translated residues. V3J clonotypes were defined by identical inferred V gene, J gene, and CDR3 amino acid sequence. Percentage overlap between repertoires was computed as shared unique clonotypes divided by the size of the smaller repertoire. RTK rarefaction, the Chao1 estimator, and Recon v2.1 estimates of unobserved clonotypes were used to assess repertoire richness. For all TCRbeta clonotypes obtained by the gDNA method from several donors, generation probabilities were computed with OLGA. TCRdb carries this immuneACCESS record with in-frame sequences only. Its versions omit some clonotypes, under half of them owing to an unresolved V gene in the studies checked, with the rest unexplained. The V and J calls and clone size are taken from that table; D and trimming were inferred from the DNA. The table for this sample lists about 2.1 million clones; 93% of them were counted only once. The ten largest make up approximately 1.6% of the sample.

Worth noting for this clone: Its antigen remains undetermined. Base qualities were left out, and no much larger clone turns up one base away.

Sequenced sample: naive CD8+ T cells from PBMCs. Per the publication, the cell subset or site label means: CD45RA+CCR7+. The TCR comes from a man aged 18 to 30 in good health. Some clones in this sample may be carry-over from other donors' samples. Recombination linked TRBV13 to TRBJ1-2; TRBD1 might be the D gene, on 5 matching bases. This receptor has the CDR3 CASSGGLRATYGYTF. The nucleotides are TGTGCCAGCAGCGGGGGGTTGCGGGCGACCTATGGCTACACCTTC.